One TCR beta chain is described in this entry. Its antigen remains unidentified. Base qualities are not provided; no much larger clone lies one nucleotide away. This record belongs to a study of T cell responses to AZD1222 COVID-19 vaccine (dated by TCRdb to the early 2020s). Study-wide context: TCR sequencing covered 230 to 250 trial participants: some 210 given two doses of AZD1222 and some 25 given two doses of MenACWY control vaccine. Enrollment into the trials was organized by age into subgroups of 18-55, 56-69 and 70-plus years, and those subgroups contained roughly 160, 29 and 62 TCR-sequenced participants, respectively.

What this sample's time point label stands for: about 28 days (+/-7) after the second vaccine dose. AZD1222 recipients given second doses at about 4 weeks or at about 12 weeks were pooled, since spike-specific TCR depth and breadth were not found to differ between the two schedules. Vaccinee samples were obtained from the UK trials COV001 and COV002, which included a single-blind randomized controlled phase 2/3 trial of AZD1222 (ChAdOx1 nCoV-19) in healthy adults. Trial participant PBMC samples were collected at day 0 and day 28 after the second dose for TCRbeta chain sequencing. The CDR3 regions of human TCRbeta chains were analyzed by immunosequencing. Per the authors' processing: TCRs in the repertoires were compared against a reference library of SARS-CoV-2-specific TCRs that had been generated with the MIRA antigen-specificity platform. Breadth meant the fraction of unique TCRs that were SARS-CoV-2-associated, whereas depth meant the fraction of total T cells that were SARS-CoV-2-associated. Each spike-specific TCR was assigned to its reactive spike region and to a CD4 or CD8 class using the MIRA data. Log10-transformed breadth and depth values were compared by one-way ANOVA with Sidak's multiple comparisons tests. Here the immuneACCESS table is served through TCRdb, limited to in-frame sequences with V and J called. Missing clones are a known gap in these copies; in checked studies unresolved V genes cover under half, and the rest lacks a known reason. The V and J calls and clone size are taken from that table; D and trimming were inferred from the DNA. For this sample there are 100,000 to 150,000 clones; approximately 90% appear just once. The ten largest clones add up to 3.5% of the sample.

The CDR3 covers 18 residues, taking in both the cysteine and the phenylalanine. This entry keeps only the CDR3 DNA: 54 bases, framed from base 1. Trimming at the junction amounts to 4 bases on V and 2 bases on J, and the germline ends lie 20 bases apart. CDR1 LNHDA and CDR2 SQIVND were looked up in the germline V gene (reference sequence). Paper-wide results and their limitations: The 56-69-year group was small, and its depth increase did not reach significance, likely because of low power. Because no day 14 peak-response samples were available, the repertoires could be characterized only after the peak T cell response. Only six or seven AZD1222 recipients were SARS-CoV-2 seropositive at baseline, limiting conclusions about previously exposed vaccinees. Participants were mostly white British and included more females than males, and it was suggested by the authors that clonal diversity may have been underestimated. Reportedly, close to half of the unique spike-specific TCRs recognized epitopes lying outside the regions that are mutated in the B.1.351 and B.1.1.7 variants. After two AZD1222 doses, spike-specific TCR breadth and depth were significantly higher than at day 0 and than in MenACWY recipients. Vaccine-associated CD4 TCRs spanned the whole spike protein, with dominant responses in regions 160-218 and 743-854.

The chain links TRBV19 with TRBJ2-2; TRBD2 is a weak D gene call, 7 bases matching. The receptor comes from an adult who received the AZD1222 COVID-19 vaccine. The sequences come from peripheral blood, collected 28 days after the second AZD1222 dose. For the CDR3, the sequence is CASSTPRRGALNTGELFF. The DNA sequence follows: TGTGCCAGTAGTACCCCCCGACGGGGGGCTCTAAACACCGGGGAGCTGTTTTTT.